One sample yielded the 9 T cell receptor beta chains listed below, sequenced in a study of blood T cell repertoires in COVID-19. Assay: immunoSEQ multiplex PCR; the TCRdb copy retains only in-frame clones and omits some. The sample carries some 50,000 clones, 82% recorded once. Material for sequencing was peripheral blood. Receptor source: a woman over 75 with acute or convalescent COVID-19.

The chain recombines TRBV11-2 with TRBJ1-2, with a possible D match to TRBD1 (6 bases). V was pared by 1 base and J by 8 bases, with 14 bases between. CDR1 is SGHAT and CDR2 is FQNNGV in the germline V gene. This CDR3 region has 14 residues. Here the CDR3 reads CASSLGRAQGGYTF. CDR3 in DNA: TGTGCCAGCAGCTTAGGACGAGCCCAGGGGGGCTACACCTTC.

The V and J genes are TRBV7-8 and TRBJ2-7; D gene unclear. V lost 1 base, J lost 5 bases, and 9 bases lay in between. Germline assignment: CDR1 SGHVS and CDR2 FQNEAQ. CDR3 length equals 13 residues. CDR3 protein: CASSLGQEDEQYF. CDR3 DNA sequence: TGTGCCAGCAGCTTAGGGCAGGAAGACGAGCAGTACTTC.

The chain employs TRBV5-4 and TRBJ2-2; the match to TRBD1 covers 9 bases. Germline CDR1 reads SGHNT; CDR2 reads YYREEE (reference sequence). The V segment lost 4 bases and the J segment 6 bases; nucleotides outside the gene matches: 7. CDR3 length: 15 amino acids. CDR3 region: CASSPRTGAAGELFF. The CDR3 DNA reads TGTGCCAGCAGCCCACGGACAGGGGCGGCCGGGGAGCTGTTTTTT.

The rearrangement joins TRBV9 to TRBJ2-1; 7 bases are shared with TRBD2. The CDR3 contains 16 residues. Germline V CDR1 and CDR2: SGDLS, YYNGEE. V gave up 3 bases and J gave up 2 bases; unmatched junction bases: 8. The CDR3 loop reads CASSGTGLAAYNEQFF. The DNA for the CDR3 is TGTGCCAGCAGCGGCACCGGGCTAGCGGCCTACAATGAGCAGTTCTTC.

V usage is TRBV5-1 and J usage is TRBJ1-6; 9 bases agree with TRBD1. J gave up 6 bases and V 4 bases, and 2 bases lay outside the gene matches. CDR1 is SGHRS and CDR2 is YFSETQ in the germline V gene. The CDR3 sequence is 14 residues long. The CDR3 nucleotides read TGCGCCAGCAGCCCGGACAGGGGTAATTCACCCCTCCACTTT. This translates into CASSPDRGNSPLHF.

The J gene is TRBJ2-6, the V gene TRBV6-5, with 9 positions matching TRBD1. This CDR3 has 15 amino acids. CDR1 is MNHEY, CDR2 SVGAGI, per germline. As DNA, the CDR3 is TGTGTGTCTAACAGGGGGCAGGCTGGGGCCAACGTCCTGACTTTC. This encodes CVSNRGQAGANVLTF.

In its sample, this clone was seen a few times. J is TRBJ1-1 and V is TRBV30; 9 bases are shared with TRBD1. V lost 3 bases and J lost 1; bases outside the gene matches: 3. CDR1 is GTSNPN and CDR2 is SVGIG in the germline V gene (reference sequence). This CDR3 is built from 14 residues. The CDR3: CAWRGDRENTEAFF. The DNA for the CDR3 is TGTGCCTGGAGGGGGGACAGGGAGAACACTGAAGCTTTCTTT. Filled out from reference TRBV30 and TRBJ1-1, the complete variable domain reads SQTIHQWPATLVQPVGSPLSLECTVEGTSNPNLYWYRQAAGRGLQLLFYSVGIGQISSEVPQNLSASRPQDRQFILSSKKLLLSDSGFYLCAWRGDRENTEAFFGQGTRLTVV.

This chain uses TRBV5-1 with TRBJ2-7, with 12 positions matching TRBD1. CDR1 and CDR2 from the germline V gene are SGHRS and YFSETQ. This CDR3 contains 15 residues. The V gene end was trimmed by 3 bases and the J gene end by 6 bases; junction bases not matched to a gene: 7. DNA of the CDR3: TGCGCCAGCAGCTCGACGGGACAGGGGGCGGTCGAGCAGTACTTC. Protein product: CASSSTGQGAVEQYF. Filled out from reference TRBV5-1 and TRBJ2-7, the complete variable domain reads KAGVTQTPRYLIKTRGQQVTLSCSPISGHRSVSWYQQTPGQGLQFLFEYFSETQRNKGNFPGRFSGRQFSNSRSEMNVSTLELGDSALYLCASSSTGQGAVEQYFGPGTRLTVT.

The V and J genes are TRBV4-1 and TRBJ1-4; D remains ambiguous. The germline CDR1 and CDR2 sequences are MGHRA and YSYEKL. V lost 3 bases and J lost 7, with 6 bases in between. This CDR3 has 12 amino acids. Written as DNA, the CDR3 is TGCGCCAGCAGCCAGGCAACTGAAAAACTGTTTTTT. Its protein is CASSQATEKLFF.